The present entry profiles one T cell receptor (beta chain) with its context. This clonotype was seen a few times. Its recognized antigen is unknown. There are no base qualities to consult, and no much larger clone falls within one base. Receptor amplification or capture employed 5' RACE. The sequencer listed for this sample is Illumina HiSeq 2500. A second PCR of about 7 to 12 cycles was run with a J-beta primer mix and a sample-barcoded 5' primer. A unique molecular identifier was introduced onto each TCR beta cDNA molecule by a template-switch 5' adaptor carrying 12 random nucleotides. Each sample yielded at least 3 million CDR3-containing paired-end reads. First-strand cDNA was synthesized from all RNA with the Mint cDNA synthesis kit, primed by a TRBC-specific oligonucleotide. Following uracil-DNA glycosylase treatment, all cDNA underwent a first 18-cycle PCR with the universal primers M1SS and BC2_uni_R. Turning to the authors' computational methods: For normalization, 1 million high-quality reads were randomly selected from each sample, with every read carrying a distinct molecular identifier. Reads sharing molecular identifiers were discarded rather than binned into consensus sequences. MiTCR, run with a Q25 quality threshold and the strictest error-elimination algorithm, handled CDR3 identification, clonotype clustering and error correction. A nonparametric unseen species model using Euler transformation provided a lower-bound estimate of total TCR beta diversity. Clones were called with MiXCR by TCRdb after fastp trimmed the public reads at Q25, and only in-frame beta chains were retained. Rows merge per CDR3 protein into single entries with the most common DNA and genes. The V and J calls were not made by the authors but by TCRdb's processing. The sample table lists over 700,000 distinct CDR3 sequences, approximately 53% of them with a count of one. The ten most abundant clones make up roughly 37% of the sample.

This record comes from a study of blood T cells in healthy people across ages (dated by TCRdb to the mid-2010s). Study-level background: In model experiments, template switching captured roughly one uniquely barcoded TCR beta cDNA molecule for every two T cells. Using the same blood draw, the study looked at two additional independent replicas of 1 million unique cDNA reads for two donors, one aged 18 to 30 and the other aged 80 or older. Donors of different ages were randomly distributed across sequencing lanes to avoid experimental bias. The study measured age-related changes in TCR beta repertoire diversity using deep sequencing normalized with unique cDNA molecular identifiers. The donors were divided into four age groups: young (average roughly 17 years), middle-aged (over 35), aged (approximately 64) and long-lived (nearly 85).

The V end gives up 0 bases and the J end 6 bases, leaving 4 bases in the junction not matched to a gene. The CDR3 contains 16 residues, cysteine and phenylalanine counted. Only the CDR3 DNA is retained, 48 bases long and in frame from the first base. The germline V gene provides CDR1 LGHNA and CDR2 YNFKEQ. Donors were about 36 systemically healthy Caucasian individuals from Russia aged roughly 6 to 90 years. Approximately 10 milliliters of peripheral blood were collected from each donor into EDTA-treated Vacutainer tubes. Ficoll-Paque density-gradient centrifugation was used to isolate PBMCs, with at least 6.5 million obtained per sample. Total RNA, at least 6 micrograms per sample, was extracted from PBMCs with Trizol reagent. For every donor, an aliquot of PBMCs went through flow cytometry to measure the percentages of naive CD45RAhigh/CD27high T cells. What the work shows at the level of the full study, not this receptor alone: Compared with the aged group, more naive CD4+ T cells, fewer expanded clones and increased TCR diversity were shown by the long-lived group, suggesting age selection. Conclusive comparison of naive and antigen-experienced compartments was prevented by the profiling of bulk unsorted PBMCs. Total diversity estimates from one million sequenced T cells were considered lower bounds and underestimates. The CMV infection status of donors was not known, potentially confounding age-related changes in expanded clonotypes. Observed TCR beta diversity correlated strongly with the percentage of naive T cells measured by flow cytometry. Observed TCR beta diversity per million T cells fell roughly linearly with age, and a significant reduction was already apparent by age about 38.

Sequencing was carried out using blood. The sequence links TRBV4-2 to TRBJ2-2, with TRBD2 identical over 10 junction bases. The clonotype originates from a man aged 80 or over in good health. The DNA sequence reads TGTGCCAGCAGCCAAGAGATTACTAGCGGGGCCGGGGAGCTGTTTTTT. Its coded protein is CASSQEITSGAGELFF.